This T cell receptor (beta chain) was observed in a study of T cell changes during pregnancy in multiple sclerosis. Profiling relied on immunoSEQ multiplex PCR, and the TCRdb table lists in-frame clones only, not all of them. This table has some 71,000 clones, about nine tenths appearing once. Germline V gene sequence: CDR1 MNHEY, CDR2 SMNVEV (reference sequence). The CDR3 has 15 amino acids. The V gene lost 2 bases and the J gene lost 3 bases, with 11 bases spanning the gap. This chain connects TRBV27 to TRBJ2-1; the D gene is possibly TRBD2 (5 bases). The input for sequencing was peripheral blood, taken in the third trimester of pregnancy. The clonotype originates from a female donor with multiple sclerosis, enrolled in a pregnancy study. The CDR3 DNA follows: TGTGCCAGCAGTTTAAAAGCGGAAGGCTACAATGAGCAGTTCTTC. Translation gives CASSLKAEGYNEQFF.